The next 13 T cell receptor beta chains were all read from a single sample in a study of early T cells in non-severe SARS-CoV-2 infection. TCRdb re-derived calls from the 5' RACE reads in MiXCR, one entry per CDR3 protein. There are roughly 41,000 distinct CDR3 sequences in the sample; roughly 5.7% occur only once, and about 4.9% lies in the top ten. Sequenced here: whole blood, sampled at baseline. These receptors came from an adult who was a healthcare worker with PCR-confirmed SARS-CoV-2 infection or an uninfected control (not recorded which).

This clonotype was seen ten or more times. The rearrangement links TRBV20-1 to TRBJ1-1, with D tentatively TRBD1 (6 bases). V was pared by 6 bases and J by 0 bases, with 17 bases between. The CDR3 runs to 15 residues. Germline assignment: CDR1 DFQATT and CDR2 SNEGSKA (reference sequence). CDR3 nucleotide sequence: TGCAGTGCCCCCGGACAGTTAGTCTTGAACACTGAAGCTTTCTTT. Protein: CSAPGQLVLNTEAFF.

As concerns this clonotype: Its ends do not fully match the called genes, so a read error is possible. The rearrangement uses TRBV30 and TRBJ2-3, with D possibly being TRBD1 (5 bases). In germline, CDR1 is GTSNPN, CDR2 SVGIG (reference sequence). This CDR3 is built from 18 residues. CDR3 coding DNA: TGTGCCTGGAGTGTACTTTCTCCCGACAGAACCCCCACAGATACGCTGTATTTT. It yields the protein CAWSVLSPDRTPTDTLYF. Looking up the rest from reference TRBV30 and TRBJ2-3 gives the full variable domain: SQTIHQWPATLVQPVGSPLSLECTVEGTSNPNLYWYRQAAGRGLQLLFYSVGIGQISSEVPQNLSASRPQDRQFILSSKKLLLSDSGFYLCAWSVLSPDRTPTDTLYFGPGTRLTVL.

This clonotype has ten or more counts. The junction departs from the called germline gene at one end, perhaps through a read error. The chain is built from TRBV29-1 and TRBJ1-3; D not certain. Germline V gene sequence: CDR1 SQVTM, CDR2 ANQGSEA. The CDR3 consists of 15 residues. The DNA for the CDR3 is TGCAGCGTTGACAGGACGGGAAACTCTGAAAACACCATATATTTT. The encoded protein is CSVDRTGNSENTIYF.

The table lists this clonotype with many counts. The chain couples TRBV7-2 to TRBJ1-5, with D hard to call. The germline V gene encodes CDR1 SGHTA and CDR2 FQGNSA. The CDR3 spans 12 residues. The germline V and J ends were trimmed by 1 base and 9 bases, with 7 bases remaining between them. CDR3 in amino acids: CASSLEGGPQHF. The CDR3 DNA sequence: TGTGCCAGCAGCTTAGAAGGAGGGCCCCAGCATTTT.

The chain links TRBV5-4 to TRBJ2-1; 14 bases are shared with TRBD2. Per the germline V gene, CDR1 is SGHNT and CDR2 is YYREEE (reference sequence). The CDR3 length is 15 residues. Germline trimming cut 3 bases from V and 10 bases from J; bases unmatched to any gene: 6. CDR3 sequence: CASSSPGLAGDEQFF. CDR3 DNA sequence: TGTGCCAGCAGCTCACCGGGACTAGCGGGAGACGAGCAGTTCTTC.

The V and J genes are TRBV18 and TRBJ2-7; D is tentatively TRBD1 or TRBD2 (5 bases each). The CDR3 spans 12 residues. The germline gives CDR1 KGHSH, CDR2 LQKENI. V lost 0 bases, J lost 6 bases, and 6 bases lay in between. CDR3 bases: TGTGCCAGCTCACCACCCGGGGCCGAGCAGTACTTC. This encodes CASSPPGAEQYF.

The rearrangement links TRBV7-9 to TRBJ2-6; a weak D match, TRBD2 (6 bases). CDR1 and CDR2 from the germline V gene are SEHNR and FQNEAQ (reference sequence). This CDR3 contains 17 residues. V was clipped by 0 bases and J by 7 bases, with 16 bases between them. The CDR3 loop is CASSLAGGFPSANVLTF. As DNA, the CDR3 is TGTGCCAGCAGCTTAGCGGGGGGATTTCCAAGCGCCAACGTCCTGACTTTC.

Ten or more counts support this clonotype. The chain combines TRBV6-1 with TRBJ1-1, with a weak D call TRBD1 (6 bases). The CDR3 extends over 12 amino acids. Germline lookup yields CDR1 MNHNS and CDR2 SASEGT. V was clipped by 6 bases and J by 4 bases, with 9 bases between them. In DNA, the CDR3 is TGTGCCAGCAGGGTACAGGGCACTGAAGCTTTCTTT. Protein sequence: CASRVQGTEAFF.

This clonotype was picked up many times. The V and J genes are TRBV7-3 and TRBJ2-1; 7 bases map to TRBD1. Losses at the gene ends were 5 bases for V and 10 bases for J; bases not matched to a gene: 8. Germline V CDR1 and CDR2: SGHTA, FQGTGA. CDR3 length: 13 amino acids. CDR3 bases: TGTGCCAGCAGCCCCGACAGGGCTAGGGAGCAGTTCTTC. As protein: CASSPDRAREQFF.

This clonotype was detected only a few times. CDR3: CASTRNLGGSGSNEQYF. The CDR3, as DNA: TGTGCCAGCACCAGAAACCTGGGGGGTAGCGGGAGTAACGAGCAGTACTTC. The J gene is TRBJ2-7, the V gene TRBV12-3 or TRBV12-4; 9 bases fit TRBD2. V lost 7 bases, J lost 5 bases, and 18 bases stayed unmatched. The CDR3 spans 17 residues.

At least ten counts were recorded for this clonotype. The rearrangement links TRBV28 to TRBJ1-1, with D perhaps matching TRBD1 (6 bases). CDR3 length equals 14 residues. Trimming cost V 3 bases and J 4 bases, with 12 bases left between them. CDR1 MDHEN and CDR2 SYDVKM come from the germline V gene. The CDR3 loop is CASSFAGEGTEAFF. The CDR3 DNA is TGTGCCAGCAGTTTCGCAGGGGAAGGCACTGAAGCTTTCTTT.

This clonotype has a count of ten or more. This chain uses TRBV6-6 with TRBJ1-5; maybe TRBD1 (6 bases). The CDR3 covers 12 residues. V was trimmed by 11 bases and J by 1 base, leaving 9 bases between them. CDR1 and CDR2 (germline): MNHNY, SVGAGI (reference sequence). CDR3 coding DNA: TGTGCCCTAGGGGGGAGCAATCAGCCCCAGCATTTT. It encodes CALGGSNQPQHF.

This clonotype has a count of ten or more. The V call is TRBV29-1, the J call TRBJ1-1; no definite D call. The CDR3 is 10 residues long. Germline CDR1 reads SQVTM; CDR2 reads ANQGSEA. V lost 7 bases and J lost 4, with 7 bases in between. As DNA, the CDR3 is TGCAGCGATGTATTCACTGAAGCTTTCTTT. Translating gives CSDVFTEAFF.